Following are 22 T cell receptor beta chains from one sample sequenced in a study of blood T cell repertoires in COVID-19. Sequencing used immunoSEQ multiplex PCR; TCRdb keeps in-frame clones, though not all of them. The data show approximately 400,000 clones, roughly 90% seen once. Sequencing was performed on peripheral blood. These receptors came from a man aged 35 to 55 with acute or convalescent COVID-19.

This clone turned up a few times. Additional DNA sequences in this sample encode the identical CDR3. The chain combines TRBV6-5 with TRBJ2-2; TRBD2 matches at 10 bases. Germline CDR1 MNHEY, CDR2 SVGAGI. The CDR3 length is 16 residues. V lost 2 bases to trimming and J lost 2 bases; unmatched junction nucleotides: 2. The chain's CDR3 is CASSYGLAVNTGELFF. In nucleotides, the CDR3 is TGTGCCAGCAGTTACGGACTAGCGGTAAACACCGGGGAGCTGTTTTTT.

In regard to this clone: The sample contains more than one DNA sequence encoding this CDR3. The chain carries TRBV7-2 and TRBJ1-1; the match to TRBD1 covers 7 bases. Germline values: CDR1 SGHTA, CDR2 FQGNSA. The junction had 0 bases not matched to a gene; V was cut back by 1 base and J by 1 base. The length of the CDR3 is 14 residues. Written as DNA, the CDR3 is TGTGCCAGCAGCTTAGGGACAGGGAACACTGAAGCTTTCTTT. Translating gives CASSLGTGNTEAFF. Full variable domain (remainder filled in from reference TRBV7-2 and TRBJ1-1): GAGVSQSPSNKVTEKGKDVELRCDPISGHTALYWYRQSLGQGLEFLIYFQGNSAPDKSGLPSDRFSAERTGGSVSTLTIQRTQQEDSAVYLCASSLGTGNTEAFFGQGTRLTVV.

V gene TRBV30 combines with J gene TRBJ1-3; D uncertain. V lost 4 bases and J lost 0, with 7 bases in between. CDR1 and CDR2 from the germline V gene are GTSNPN and SVGIG (reference sequence). This CDR3 is 13 amino acids long. The CDR3 protein is CAWNANSGNTIYF. The CDR3, as DNA: TGTGCCTGGAATGCTAACTCTGGAAACACCATATATTTT.

V usage is TRBV7-9 and J usage is TRBJ1-2, with D possibly matching TRBD1 (5 bases). V was pared by 3 bases and J by 6 bases, with 11 bases between. This CDR3 has 13 residues. Germline assignment: CDR1 SEHNR and CDR2 FQNEAQ (reference sequence). The DNA for the CDR3 is TGTGCCAGCAGCTTGCAGGGTGGACATGGCTACACCTTC. Its translation is CASSLQGGHGYTF.

The chain recombines TRBV5-1 with TRBJ1-6; TRBD1 matches at 9 bases. V lost 5 bases to trimming and J lost 5 bases; unmatched junction nucleotides: 2. Germline CDR1 reads SGHRS; CDR2 reads YFSETQ. The CDR3 spans 14 residues. CDR3 loop: CASRTGGDNSPLHF. The CDR3 region has the DNA TGCGCCAGCAGGACAGGGGGTGATAATTCACCCCTCCACTTT.

V is TRBV28 and J is TRBJ2-2, with 8 bases fitting TRBD1. V trimming: 10 bases; J trimming: 4 bases; junction bases outside the gene matches: 5. This CDR3 is built from 13 residues. CDR1 is MDHEN, CDR2 SYDVKM, per germline. The CDR3: CATITGGTGELFF. The CDR3 coding sequence is TGTGCCACCATTACAGGGGGCACCGGGGAGCTGTTTTTT.

J is TRBJ1-4 and V is TRBV7-9; a weak D match, TRBD1 (6 bases). Germline V lookup: CDR1 SEHNR, CDR2 FQNEAQ (reference sequence). The CDR3 extends over 15 amino acids. V was shortened by 4 bases and J by 8 bases, with 17 bases between the two germline ends. The CDR3 nucleotides are TGTGCCAGCAGCTCCCAACAGGGCCGCGGCGAAAAACTGTTTTTT. Translated: CASSSQQGRGEKLFF.

The rearrangement joins TRBV11-2 to TRBJ2-1; tentative D call: TRBD2 (6 bases). Looked up from germline, CDR1 is SGHAT and CDR2 is FQNNGV. V was trimmed by 2 bases and J by 9 bases, leaving 14 bases between them. There are 14 residues in the CDR3. The CDR3 loop reads CASSLLLGGAEQFF. The CDR3 nucleotides read TGTGCCAGCAGCTTATTGTTGGGGGGAGCTGAGCAGTTCTTC.

The rearrangement joins TRBV10-3 to TRBJ1-2; possibly TRBD1 for D (5 bases). V was pared by 8 bases and J by 6 bases, with 16 bases between. The CDR3 sequence is 13 residues long. The germline V gene has CDR1 ENHRY and CDR2 SYGVKD. The CDR3 DNA follows: TGTGCCATCTTCTCTGGGGCGGGGAATGGCTACACCTTC. This translates into CAIFSGAGNGYTF.

The rearrangement links TRBV5-1 to TRBJ1-2; maybe TRBD1 (6 bases). Germline CDR1 SGHRS, CDR2 YFSETQ. The V end lost 4 bases, the J end lost 8 bases, and 15 bases lay between the germline ends. The CDR3 spans 13 residues. The CDR3, as DNA: TGCGCCAGCAGCCGGACAGCCATCAGAGGCTACACCTTC. This encodes CASSRTAIRGYTF.

This clone was observed once. The chain carries TRBV5-6 and TRBJ1-3; D is unclear. Trimming pared 4 bases from V and 0 bases from J, leaving 14 bases between. CDR1 is SGHDT, CDR2 YYEEEE, per germline. This CDR3 has 16 residues. The CDR3 nucleotides read TGTGCCAGCAGCCGTGGTGCGGGAAGCTCTGGAAACACCATATATTTT. Encoded protein: CASSRGAGSSGNTIYF.

The chain is built from TRBV19 and TRBJ2-7, with 7 bases identical to TRBD2. CDR3 size: 14 residues. CDR1 is LNHDA and CDR2 is SQIVND in the germline V gene (reference sequence). V shed 8 bases, J shed 0 bases, and the junction held 7 bases outside the gene matches. The CDR3 coding sequence is TGTGCCAGTTCAAGCGGGACCGCCTCCTACGAGCAGTACTTC. Translation gives CASSSGTASYEQYF.

This sequence joins TRBV29-1 and TRBJ2-7, with 7 positions matching TRBD2. J gave up 1 base and V 4 bases, and 4 bases lay outside the gene matches. This CDR3 has 13 residues. Germline loops: CDR1 SQVTM, CDR2 ANQGSEA. The CDR3 nucleotides read TGCAGCGTTGGGGCTAGCGGATCCTACGAGCAGTACTTC. Translated, it gives CSVGASGSYEQYF.

The chain is built from TRBV28 and TRBJ2-5, with a possible D match to TRBD2 (6 bases). Trimming shortened V by 3 bases and J by 2 bases, and 13 bases separated the two germline ends. The CDR3 sequence is 15 residues long. Per the germline V gene, CDR1 is MDHEN and CDR2 is SYDVKM. The CDR3 region is CASSFSGGRQETQYF. Here the CDR3 DNA reads TGTGCCAGCAGTTTTAGCGGTGGACGACAAGAGACCCAGTACTTC.

V is TRBV10-3 and J is TRBJ1-3; D is unclear. V gave up 2 bases and J gave up 3 bases, with 8 bases separating them. This CDR3 spans 14 amino acids. Germline CDR1 is ENHRY and CDR2 is SYGVKD. CDR3 bases: TGTGCCATCAGTGAGCCCTTCCGTGGAAACACCATATATTTT. Translating it yields CAISEPFRGNTIYF.

The rearrangement uses TRBV7-8 and TRBJ2-1; D remains ambiguous. The CDR3 runs 12 residues. V was cut by 1 base and J by 8 bases, with 6 bases left in between. Germline V gene data show CDR1 as SGHVS and CDR2 as FQNEAQ. This chain's CDR3 is CASSLVRDEQFF. CDR3 nucleotide sequence: TGTGCCAGCAGCTTAGTTCGGGATGAGCAGTTCTTC. The entire variable domain, with the rest obtained from reference TRBV7-8 and TRBJ2-1, is as follows: GAGVSQSPRYKVAKRGQDVALRCDPISGHVSLFWYQQALGQGPEFLTYFQNEAQLDKSGLPSDRFFAERPEGSVSTLKIQRTQQEDSAVYLCASSLVRDEQFFGPGTRLTVL.

The gene calls are TRBV4-1 and TRBJ1-2, with 8 bases fitting TRBD1. Germline values: CDR1 MGHRA, CDR2 YSYEKL. The V segment lost 3 bases and the J segment 4 bases; nucleotides outside the gene matches: 13. This CDR3 is 17 amino acids long. CDR3 region: CASSHPGGQGVGYGYTF. DNA for the CDR3: TGCGCCAGCAGCCATCCCGGAGGACAGGGAGTAGGCTATGGCTACACCTTC.

The chain joins TRBV5-6 to TRBJ2-1; 9 bases match TRBD1. Trimming at V came to 0 bases and at J to 0 bases, leaving 4 bases not matched to a gene. Germline V gives CDR1 SGHDT, CDR2 YYEEEE. The length of the CDR3 is 17 residues. CDR3 sequence (DNA): TGTGCCAGCAGCTTGGCGGGACAGGGATTCTCCTACAATGAGCAGTTCTTC. The encoded protein is CASSLAGQGFSYNEQFF.

The chain is built from TRBV7-9 and TRBJ1-2; the match to TRBD1 covers 10 bases. Germline-derived CDR1 and CDR2 are SEHNR and FQNEAQ (reference sequence). The CDR3 extends over 15 amino acids. J was trimmed by 1 base and V by 5 bases; bases with no gene match: 4. CDR3 DNA: TGTGCCAGCAGCCATGGGACAGGGGTTAACTATGGCTACACCTTC. This sequence encodes CASSHGTGVNYGYTF.

This chain uses TRBV29-1 with TRBJ1-2; D is undetermined. V gave up 5 bases and J gave up 6 bases, with 16 bases separating them. The germline gives CDR1 SQVTM, CDR2 ANQGSEA. CDR3 length: 13 residues. The CDR3: CSVSVTPPDGYTF. CDR3 nucleotide sequence: TGCAGCGTTTCAGTTACACCCCCCGATGGCTACACCTTC.

The chain recombines TRBV5-1 with TRBJ2-3; maybe TRBD1 (5 bases). This CDR3 has 13 residues. The V end lost 3 bases, the J end lost 4 bases, and 9 bases lay between the germline ends. Germline CDR1 is SGHRS and CDR2 is YFSETQ. The CDR3 reads CASSSTGADTQYF. The CDR3, as DNA: TGCGCCAGCAGCTCCACAGGCGCAGATACGCAGTATTTT. Drawing the rest from reference TRBV5-1 and TRBJ2-3, the complete variable domain is KAGVTQTPRYLIKTRGQQVTLSCSPISGHRSVSWYQQTPGQGLQFLFEYFSETQRNKGNFPGRFSGRQFSNSRSEMNVSTLELGDSALYLCASSSTGADTQYFGPGTRLTVL.

CDR3 nucleotide sequence: TGTGCCAGCACCTCCCGCGGGAACACTGAAGCTTTCTTT. It specifies CASTSRGNTEAFF. The chain has TRBV7-9 and TRBJ1-1, with D unclear. CDR3 length: 13 amino acids. Germline values: CDR1 SEHNR, CDR2 FQNEAQ (reference sequence). V was cut by 7 bases and J by 1 base, with 10 bases left in between.